Each of the 13 T cell receptor beta chains below was sequenced from the same sample in a study of shared clonotypes between healthy human individuals. Clones were sequenced by immunoSEQ multiplex PCR, and TCRdb holds only the in-frame ones, with some missing. The sample holds 950,000 to 1,100,000 clones, 75% to 80% seen once. The specimen was memory CD4+ T cells from PBMCs. Subset of the sample: CD45RA-negative fraction. The source is a man between 18 and 29 years old in good health. Some clones in this sample may be carry-over from other donors' samples.

The J gene is TRBJ2-3, the V gene TRBV4-3; tentatively, D is TRBD1 (5 bases). This CDR3 spans 17 amino acids. Trimming took off 4 bases at V and 0 bases at J, with 17 bases between the two ends. The V gene's germline CDR1 is LGHNA and CDR2 YSLEER. CDR3 DNA sequence: TGCGCCAGCAGCCTCGGGTTTCTCCAGGGTAGCACAGATACGCAGTATTTT. It yields the protein CASSLGFLQGSTDTQYF.

The rearrangement joins TRBV5-8 to TRBJ1-4; 9 positions agree with TRBD1. The CDR3 length is 15 residues. Germline V lookup: CDR1 SGHTS, CDR2 YDEGEE. The trim removed 2 bases at V and 6 bases at J, leaving 5 bases unmatched. The CDR3 reads CASSFRTGDDEKLFF. CDR3 nucleotide sequence: TGTGCCAGCAGCTTCAGGACAGGGGATGATGAAAAACTGTTTTTT.

The CDR3 protein is CAISAPYMDEQFF. CDR3 sequence (DNA): TGTGCCATCAGCGCCCCCTATATGGATGAGCAGTTCTTC. This chain connects TRBV10-3 to TRBJ2-1; D call uncertain. This CDR3 contains 13 residues. Trimming shortened V by 6 bases and J by 8 bases, and 14 bases separated the two germline ends. Germline CDR1 is ENHRY and CDR2 is SYGVKD.

This clone was seen a few times. This chain links TRBV6-6 with TRBJ1-5, with 7 nucleotides matching TRBD1. The length of the CDR3 is 15 residues. The germline V gene encodes CDR1 MNHNY and CDR2 SVGAGI (reference sequence). After removal of 4 bases from V and 4 bases from J, the junction contained 7 bases not matched to a gene. CDR3 DNA sequence: TGTGCCAGCAGTTCGAGGGGGGACAGTAATCAGCCCCAGCATTTT. Translation gives CASSSRGDSNQPQHF.

This clone was seen a handful of times. This chain uses TRBV28 with TRBJ2-7; unclear D gene. The germline CDR1 and CDR2 sequences are MDHEN and SYDVKM. The CDR3 length is 16 residues. V lost 7 bases to trimming and J lost 4 bases, with 23 bases between them. CDR3 sequence reads: CASTPPDGRASYEQYF. The CDR3, as DNA: TGTGCCAGCACCCCGCCGGATGGGCGAGCTAGTTACGAGCAGTACTTC.

This clone occurred a few times. This chain joins TRBV7-8 and TRBJ2-7; no firm D call. The V and J ends lost 5 bases and 1 base respectively, with 12 bases between them. Germline CDR1 reads SGHVS; CDR2 reads FQNEAQ. This CDR3 region has 14 residues. CDR3 region: CASSALGLSYEQYF. CDR3 DNA sequence: TGTGCCAGCAGCGCCCTCGGCCTGTCCTACGAGCAGTACTTC. Drawing the rest from reference TRBV7-8 and TRBJ2-7, the complete variable domain is GAGVSQSPRYKVAKRGQDVALRCDPISGHVSLFWYQQALGQGPEFLTYFQNEAQLDKSGLPSDRFFAERPEGSVSTLKIQRTQQEDSAVYLCASSALGLSYEQYFGPGTRLTVT.

J is TRBJ2-6 and V is TRBV5-8; D is perhaps TRBD1 (6 bases). This CDR3 comprises 15 residues. The V gene lost 4 bases and the J gene lost 3 bases, with 11 bases spanning the gap. The germline CDR1 and CDR2 sequences are SGHTS and YDEGEE. The CDR3 reads CASSQYRVGANVLTF. The CDR3 coding sequence is TGTGCCAGCAGCCAGTACAGGGTTGGGGCCAACGTCCTGACTTTC.

The chain employs TRBV5-1 and TRBJ2-4; D is perhaps TRBD1 (6 bases). V shed 0 bases and J shed 12 bases, with 10 bases lying between them. The CDR3 consists of 12 residues. CDR1 is SGHRS and CDR2 is YFSETQ in the germline V gene. The CDR3 is CASSLDQGTQYF. Written as DNA, the CDR3 is TGCGCCAGCAGCTTGGACCAGGGGACTCAGTACTTC.

The chain couples TRBV15 to TRBJ2-1; D is unresolved. The V end lost 2 bases, the J end lost 3 bases, and 2 bases lay between the germline ends. CDR1 is LNHNV and CDR2 is YYDKDF in the germline V gene (reference sequence). This CDR3 comprises 12 residues. The CDR3: CATSRSYNEQFF. As DNA, the CDR3 is TGTGCCACCAGCAGAAGCTACAATGAGCAGTTCTTC.

The V gene is TRBV5-4, the J gene TRBJ1-1; D is possibly TRBD1 (6 bases). Germline V gene lookup returns CDR1 SGHNT and CDR2 YYREEE (reference sequence). Deletions cut 2 bases from V and 4 bases from J, with 18 bases between. This CDR3 is 16 amino acids long. CDR3 in amino acids: CASSFAHTQGSTEAFF. The CDR3 DNA follows: TGTGCCAGCAGCTTCGCCCACACCCAGGGGAGCACTGAAGCTTTCTTT. The variable domain in full, completed from reference TRBV5-4 and TRBJ1-1, reads ETGVTQSPTHLIKTRGQQVTLRCSSQSGHNTVSWYQQALGQGPQFIFQYYREEENGRGNFPPRFSGLQFPNYSSELNVNALELDDSALYLCASSFAHTQGSTEAFFGQGTRLTVV.

This chain uses TRBV5-1 with TRBJ2-5, with TRBD2 matching over 14 bases. Germline V gene data show CDR1 as SGHRS and CDR2 as YFSETQ. This CDR3 is built from 16 residues. Unmatched junction bases numbered 9, after V lost 7 bases and J lost 4 bases. The CDR3 coding sequence is TGCGCCAGCGTCCCTCCGGGACTAGCGGGAGCAGAGACCCAGTACTTC. This gives the protein CASVPPGLAGAETQYF. The whole variable domain, remainder taken from reference TRBV5-1 and TRBJ2-5, is KAGVTQTPRYLIKTRGQQVTLSCSPISGHRSVSWYQQTPGQGLQFLFEYFSETQRNKGNFPGRFSGRQFSNSRSEMNVSTLELGDSALYLCASVPPGLAGAETQYFGPGTRLLVL.

The rearrangement uses TRBV10-3 and TRBJ1-2; D is possibly TRBD1 (5 bases). Trimming cost V 0 bases and J 4 bases, with 18 bases left between them. The CDR3 loop spans 17 amino acids. Germline V lookup: CDR1 ENHRY, CDR2 SYGVKD. CDR3 amino acids: CAISESSVGAGGYGYTF. The CDR3 DNA reads TGTGCCATCAGTGAGTCCTCCGTCGGGGCCGGTGGCTATGGCTACACCTTC.

V is TRBV19 and J is TRBJ1-5; 8 nucleotides align to TRBD1. V gave up 6 bases and J gave up 4 bases; unmatched junction bases: 5. Germline CDR1 is LNHDA and CDR2 is SQIVND (reference sequence). The CDR3 has 14 amino acids. The CDR3 is CASRAGGSNQPQHF. The CDR3 DNA follows: TGTGCCAGTAGGGCAGGGGGCTCGAATCAGCCCCAGCATTTT.